What follows are 8 T cell receptor beta chains derived from one specimen sequenced in a study of T cell responses to AZD1222 COVID-19 vaccine. TCRdb's copy holds only in-frame clones and misses some; the assay was immunoSEQ multiplex PCR. The sample records 90,000 to 110,000 clones, about 85% being singletons. The source material was peripheral blood, sampled on day 0 of AZD1222 vaccination. Receptors originate from an adult in good health.

The V gene is TRBV7-9, the J gene TRBJ1-1; D not resolved. The CDR3 totals 14 residues. V gave up 3 bases and J gave up 0 bases, with 8 bases separating them. Germline V gene data show CDR1 as SEHNR and CDR2 as FQNEAQ (reference sequence). The chain's CDR3 is CASSFGGLNTEAFF. The DNA of the CDR3 is TGTGCCAGCAGCTTCGGAGGCCTGAACACTGAAGCTTTCTTT.

This chain links TRBV28 with TRBJ2-3, with 7 positions matching TRBD2. Per germline, CDR1 MDHEN and CDR2 SYDVKM. Trimming cost V 6 bases and J 8 bases; bases outside gene matches: 8. The CDR3 is 13 residues long. For the CDR3, the DNA is TGTGCCAGCAGAGATACTAGCGATGGTACGCAGTATTTT. Amino acids: CASRDTSDGTQYF.

The chain uses TRBV18 and TRBJ1-1; 7 bases agree with TRBD1. V was pared by 6 bases and J by 3 bases, with 4 bases of the junction left unmatched. Germline CDR1 and CDR2: KGHSH and LQKENI. The CDR3 is 13 residues long. In nucleotides, the CDR3 is TGTGCCAGCTCTCCCAGGGGGGACACTGAAGCTTTCTTT. It specifies CASSPRGDTEAFF.

The chain links TRBV3-1 (or the pseudogene TRBV3-2) to TRBJ2-7; TRBD2 matches at 9 bases. This CDR3 is 17 amino acids long. J lost 3 bases, V lost 0 bases, and 9 bases had no gene match. CDR1 and CDR2 from the germline V gene are LGHDT and YNNKEL (reference sequence). The CDR3 DNA sequence: TGTGCCAGCAGCCAAGACCGGGGCAGCGGGGGGCACTACGAGCAGTACTTC. It specifies CASSQDRGSGGHYEQYF.

The gene calls are TRBV7-2 and TRBJ2-7; no reliable D call. CDR3 size: 12 residues. Per germline, CDR1 SGHTA and CDR2 FQGNSA. V was cut by 2 bases and J by 3 bases, with 5 bases left in between. DNA of the CDR3: TGTGCCAGCAGCTTATACAGCTACGAGCAGTACTTC. Translating gives CASSLYSYEQYF.

The V and J genes are TRBV18 and TRBJ2-3; D call uncertain. Trimming removed 3 bases at V and 0 bases at J, with 10 bases between. CDR1 and CDR2 from the germline V gene are KGHSH and LQKENI. This CDR3 comprises 15 residues. In nucleotides, the CDR3 is TGTGCCAGCTCACCGTTTGTATCTAGCACAGATACGCAGTATTTT. Its protein product is CASSPFVSSTDTQYF.

The chain combines TRBV2 with TRBJ1-1; D is perhaps TRBD1 (5 bases). The germline CDR1 and CDR2 sequences are SNHLY and FYNNEI. Trimming left V 8 bases short and J 5 bases short, with 15 bases between. The CDR3 extends over 13 amino acids. CDR3 nucleotides: TGTGCCAGCCGATCCCCCCGGGGGACTGAAGCTTTCTTT. Its translation: CASRSPRGTEAFF.

This clone was seen more than once but under ten times. This chain connects TRBV9 to TRBJ1-1; no clear D. This CDR3 is 15 amino acids long. The V end lost 2 bases, the J end lost 4 bases, and 15 bases lay between the germline ends. In germline, CDR1 is SGDLS, CDR2 YYNGEE. The CDR3 loop reads CASSVSDTYGTEAFF. The CDR3 coding sequence is TGTGCCAGCAGCGTCTCTGACACTTATGGCACTGAAGCTTTCTTT. Full variable domain (outside the CDR3, taken from reference TRBV9 and TRBJ1-1): DSGVTQTPKHLITATGQRVTLRCSPRSGDLSVYWYQQSLDQGLQFLIQYYNGEERAKGNILERFSAQQFPDLHSELNLSSLELGDSALYFCASSVSDTYGTEAFFGQGTRLTVV.